Presented here are 17 T cell receptor beta chains from one specimen sequenced in a study of shared clonotypes between healthy human individuals. Using immunoSEQ multiplex PCR, the repertoire was profiled, and TCRdb retains in-frame clones only, with some absent. Of over a million clones in the sample, around 97% were seen once. The sample was naive CD4+ T cells sorted from blood. Indicated subset: CD45RA+ positively selected. These receptors came from a man aged 25-40 years in good health.

The chain carries TRBV5-1 and TRBJ2-1; possible D gene TRBD1, 6 bases. Looked up from germline, CDR1 is SGHRS and CDR2 is YFSETQ. The V and J ends lost 4 bases and 0 bases respectively, with 11 bases between them. This CDR3 contains 15 residues. DNA of the CDR3: TGCGCCAGCAGCGCAGACAGGAGCTCCTACAATGAGCAGTTCTTC. The encoded protein is CASSADRSSYNEQFF.

This chain links TRBV18 with TRBJ1-5, with TRBD1 matching over 8 bases. CDR3 length: 14 amino acids. Per germline, CDR1 KGHSH and CDR2 LQKENI. The trim removed 6 bases at V and 6 bases at J, leaving 7 bases unmatched. The CDR3 region has the DNA TGTGCCAGCTCCCACGGACAGGGAGTTCAGCCCCAGCATTTT. Translated: CASSHGQGVQPQHF. The full variable domain, rest sourced from reference TRBV18 and TRBJ1-5, is NAGVMQNPRHLVRRRGQEARLRCSPMKGHSHVYWYRQLPEEGLKFMVYLQKENIIDESGMPKERFSAEFPKEGPSILRIQQVVRGDSAAYFCASSHGQGVQPQHFGDGTRLSIL.

The rearrangement uses TRBV6-1 and TRBJ2-1; D not certain. The ends were cut back, 7 bases at V and 0 bases at J, with 10 bases in the middle. In germline, CDR1 is MNHNS, CDR2 SASEGT. The CDR3 sequence is 14 residues long. The CDR3 spells CASKPRASYNEQFF. In nucleotides, the CDR3 is TGTGCCAGCAAGCCCCGGGCCTCCTACAATGAGCAGTTCTTC.

To note about this clone: The sample carries other DNA sequences with the same CDR3. The V gene is TRBV18, the J gene TRBJ1-1; D remains unclear. Trimming cost V 2 bases and J 7 bases, with 8 bases left between them. Per the germline V gene, CDR1 is KGHSH and CDR2 is LQKENI. The CDR3 covers 12 residues. CDR3 in amino acids: CASSPAGFEAFF. The CDR3 DNA follows: TGTGCCAGCTCACCAGCCGGCTTTGAAGCTTTCTTT.

The genes are TRBV12-5 and TRBJ2-2; no firm D call. The germline V gene encodes CDR1 LGHNT and CDR2 FRNRAP. Deletions cut 1 base from V and 5 bases from J, with 5 bases between. CDR3 size: 13 residues. The CDR3 sequence is CASGLGSTGELFF. In nucleotides, the CDR3 is TGTGCTAGTGGTTTGGGTTCTACCGGGGAGCTGTTTTTT.

V is TRBV7-2 and J is TRBJ2-1; the match to TRBD2 covers 7 bases. V was pared by 6 bases and J by 10 bases, with 15 bases of the junction left unmatched. The CDR3 runs to 15 residues. Per germline, CDR1 SGHTA and CDR2 FQGNSA. The chain's CDR3 is CASSLGGVWEGEQFF. CDR3 coding DNA: TGTGCCAGCAGTTTGGGGGGTGTGTGGGAGGGAGAGCAGTTCTTC.

The chain is built from TRBV18 and TRBJ2-7; TRBD1 matches at 8 bases. Looked up from germline, CDR1 is KGHSH and CDR2 is LQKENI. The CDR3 has 15 amino acids. J lost 3 bases, V lost 4 bases, and 8 bases had no gene match. The CDR3 loop is CASSRGTGHDYEQYF. CDR3 nucleotides: TGTGCCAGCTCACGCGGGACAGGCCACGACTACGAGCAGTACTTC. Full variable domain (rest looked up from reference TRBV18 and TRBJ2-7): NAGVMQNPRHLVRRRGQEARLRCSPMKGHSHVYWYRQLPEEGLKFMVYLQKENIIDESGMPKERFSAEFPKEGPSILRIQQVVRGDSAAYFCASSRGTGHDYEQYFGPGTRLTVT.

The chain links TRBV5-1 to TRBJ2-1; D possibly corresponds to TRBD2 (6 bases). CDR3 size: 15 residues. The V and J ends lost 5 bases and 8 bases respectively, with 20 bases between them. Germline CDR1 SGHRS, CDR2 YFSETQ. This chain's CDR3 is CASSSGFLRGYEQFF. As DNA, the CDR3 is TGCGCCAGCAGTTCTGGGTTTTTGCGGGGATATGAGCAGTTCTTC.

The genes are TRBV19 and TRBJ2-1; 13 nucleotides align to TRBD2. V lost 2 bases, J lost 9 bases, and 7 bases stayed unmatched. Looked up from germline, CDR1 is LNHDA and CDR2 is SQIVND (reference sequence). The CDR3 extends over 16 amino acids. Here the CDR3 reads CASSIWTSGSLSEQFF. The CDR3 DNA is TGTGCCAGTAGTATATGGACTAGCGGGAGTCTCAGTGAGCAGTTCTTC.

The J gene is TRBJ2-6, the V gene TRBV11-3, with D perhaps given as TRBD1 or TRBD2 (5 bases each). CDR1 and CDR2 (germline): SGHNT, YENEEA. V was pared by 1 base and J by 0 bases, with 13 bases between. This CDR3 has 18 amino acids. In DNA form, the CDR3 reads TGTGCCAGCAGCTTAGGGGGGACGGTGAGCTCTGGGGCCAACGTCCTGACTTTC. It translates to CASSLGGTVSSGANVLTF. Drawing the rest from reference TRBV11-3 and TRBJ2-6, the complete variable domain is EAGVVQSPRYKIIEKKQPVAFWCNPISGHNTLYWYLQNLGQGPELLIRYENEEAVDDSQLPKDRFSAERLKGVDSTLKIQPAELGDSAVYLCASSLGGTVSSGANVLTFGAGSRLTVL.

The V call is TRBV27, the J call TRBJ2-5; TRBD2 aligns across 11 bases. CDR3 length equals 18 residues. The V gene end was trimmed by 4 bases and the J gene end by 1 base; junction bases not matched to a gene: 11. Germline-derived CDR1 and CDR2 are MNHEY and SMNVEV (reference sequence). The DNA of the CDR3 is TGTGCCAGCAGTTCTTTCGGGTTTGGGACTAGCGGCCAAGAGACCCAGTACTTC. It yields the protein CASSSFGFGTSGQETQYF.

This rearrangement joins TRBV18 to TRBJ1-5, with D hard to call. Germline lookup yields CDR1 KGHSH and CDR2 LQKENI. CDR3 length: 15 residues. V lost 4 bases to trimming and J lost 0 bases, with 10 bases between them. The CDR3 bases are TGTGCCAGCTCACTCACGACAAGTAGCAATCAGCCCCAGCATTTT. This gives the protein CASSLTTSSNQPQHF. The whole variable domain, filled in from reference TRBV18 and TRBJ1-5, reads NAGVMQNPRHLVRRRGQEARLRCSPMKGHSHVYWYRQLPEEGLKFMVYLQKENIIDESGMPKERFSAEFPKEGPSILRIQQVVRGDSAAYFCASSLTTSSNQPQHFGDGTRLSIL.

With respect to this clone: Germline and junction disagree at one end, which may indicate a read error. The same CDR3 can be traced to other DNA sequences in this sample. The chain is built from TRBV7-9 and TRBJ1-2; D not certain. This CDR3 has 14 residues. Per germline, CDR1 SEHNR and CDR2 FQNEAQ (reference sequence). The chain's CDR3 is CASSLSPRNDGYTF. CDR3 in DNA: TGTGCCAGCAGCTTATCGCCTCGTAACGATGGCTACACCTTC.

V and J are TRBV6-5 and TRBJ2-5, with D unclear. V was pared by 6 bases and J by 5 bases, with 7 bases between. Germline V gene data show CDR1 as MNHEY and CDR2 as SVGAGI. This CDR3 has 11 residues. The CDR3 reads CASRLKETQYF. In DNA form, the CDR3 reads TGTGCCAGCAGGCTAAAGGAGACCCAGTACTTC.

The gene calls are TRBV25-1 and TRBJ1-2, with D possibly matching TRBD1 (5 bases). Trimming removed 3 bases from V and 4 bases from J, with 18 bases in between. The CDR3 has 16 amino acids. Germline V gene data show CDR1 as MGHDK and CDR2 as SYGVNS. The CDR3 sequence: CASSDPRGSMGYGYTF. The CDR3 bases are TGTGCCAGCAGTGACCCACGGGGGAGCATGGGCTATGGCTACACCTTC.

The J gene is TRBJ1-3, the V gene TRBV9, with D hard to call. V lost 3 bases and J lost 0, with 19 bases in between. CDR3 length: 18 residues. Looked up from germline, CDR1 is SGDLS and CDR2 is YYNGEE. The CDR3 protein is CASSEFPGSGSSGNTIYF. CDR3 DNA: TGTGCCAGCAGCGAGTTCCCGGGATCGGGGTCCTCTGGAAACACCATATATTTT. The full variable domain, its missing parts supplied by reference TRBV9 and TRBJ1-3, is DSGVTQTPKHLITATGQRVTLRCSPRSGDLSVYWYQQSLDQGLQFLIQYYNGEERAKGNILERFSAQQFPDLHSELNLSSLELGDSALYFCASSEFPGSGSSGNTIYFGEGSWLTVV.

The chain combines TRBV7-9 with TRBJ2-6; 9 bases align to TRBD1. Germline V gene data show CDR1 as SEHNR and CDR2 as FQNEAQ (reference sequence). V dropped 5 bases and J dropped 4; count of bases not matched to a gene: 12. This CDR3 is 18 amino acids long. The CDR3 sequence is CASSTYLGTGSGANVLTF. The CDR3 bases are TGTGCCAGCAGCACCTACCTCGGGACAGGGTCCGGGGCCAACGTCCTGACTTTC.